The clone carrying this T cell receptor beta chain was detected only a few times. Its antigen is unidentified. The data are from a study of T cells after yellow fever vaccination. About the research overall: It was SMART-Seq v4 Ultra Low Input that prepared the fractions with low cell numbers.

TCRdb used MiXCR to reprocess the 5' RACE reads, holding one entry per CDR3 protein. The sample has a few hundred thousand distinct CDR3 sequences; 6.8% are singletons. Overall study results and limits: The booster saw the reappearance of most primary-vaccination clones (around 96% CD4, around 90% CD8). Highly abundant clonotypes carried over from the bulk population could end up in FACS-sorted repertoires as contaminants. The appearance of a small share of clonotypes in both CD4 and CD8 compartments was observed.

Germline lookup yields CDR1 SEHNR and CDR2 FQNEAQ (reference sequence). The CDR3 runs to 15 residues. The V and J ends lost 5 bases and 9 bases, in that order; junction bases with no gene match: 7. The V and J genes are TRBV7-9 and TRBJ1-6; 10 bases map to TRBD1. This TCR derives from a man between 18 and 29 years old who received the YFV17D yellow fever vaccine. This sample comprised PBMCs, obtained about 41 days after the first yellow fever vaccination. The CDR3 region is CASSRGQGVSSPLHF. CDR3 nucleotide sequence: TGTGCCAGCAGCCGAGGACAGGGGGTCAGTTCACCCCTCCACTTT.